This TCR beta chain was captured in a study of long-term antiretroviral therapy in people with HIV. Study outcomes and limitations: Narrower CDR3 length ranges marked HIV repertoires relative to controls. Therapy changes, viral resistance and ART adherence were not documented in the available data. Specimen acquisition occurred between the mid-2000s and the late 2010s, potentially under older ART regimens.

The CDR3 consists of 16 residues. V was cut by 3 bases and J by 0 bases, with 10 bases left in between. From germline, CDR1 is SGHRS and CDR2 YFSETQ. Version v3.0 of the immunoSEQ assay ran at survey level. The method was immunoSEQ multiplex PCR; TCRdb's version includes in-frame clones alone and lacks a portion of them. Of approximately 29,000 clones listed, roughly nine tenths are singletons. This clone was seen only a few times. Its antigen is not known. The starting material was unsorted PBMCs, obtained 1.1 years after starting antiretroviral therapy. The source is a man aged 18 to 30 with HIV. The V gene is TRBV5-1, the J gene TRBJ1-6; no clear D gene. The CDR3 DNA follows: TGCGCCAGCAGCTCCACCCGTAGCTCCTATAATTCACCCCTCCACTTT. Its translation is CASSSTRSSYNSPLHF.